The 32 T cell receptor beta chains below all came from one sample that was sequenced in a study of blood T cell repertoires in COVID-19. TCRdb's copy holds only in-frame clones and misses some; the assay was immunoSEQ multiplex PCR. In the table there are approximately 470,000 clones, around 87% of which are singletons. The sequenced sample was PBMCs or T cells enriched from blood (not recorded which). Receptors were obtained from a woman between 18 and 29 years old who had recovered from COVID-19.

This CDR3 reads CASSLGGSGLLDEQYF. In DNA, the CDR3 is TGCGCCAGCAGCTTGGGGGGGAGCGGGTTATTAGACGAGCAGTACTTC. V usage is TRBV5-1 and J usage is TRBJ2-7; possibly TRBD2 for D (6 bases). Trimming pared 0 bases from V and 5 bases from J, leaving 18 bases between. Germline lookup yields CDR1 SGHRS and CDR2 YFSETQ. The CDR3 is made up of 16 amino acids.

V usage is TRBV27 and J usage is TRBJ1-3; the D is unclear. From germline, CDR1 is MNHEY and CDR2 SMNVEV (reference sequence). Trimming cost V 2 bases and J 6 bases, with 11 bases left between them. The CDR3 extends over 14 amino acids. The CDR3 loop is CASSLSGRENTIYF. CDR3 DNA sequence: TGTGCCAGCAGTTTAAGTGGTCGAGAAAACACCATATATTTT.

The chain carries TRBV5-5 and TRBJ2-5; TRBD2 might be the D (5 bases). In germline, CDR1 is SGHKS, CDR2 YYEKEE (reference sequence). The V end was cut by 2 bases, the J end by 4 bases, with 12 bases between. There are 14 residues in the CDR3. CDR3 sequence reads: CASSLGGGRETQYF. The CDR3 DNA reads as TGTGCCAGCAGCTTAGGAGGCGGACGAGAGACCCAGTACTTC.

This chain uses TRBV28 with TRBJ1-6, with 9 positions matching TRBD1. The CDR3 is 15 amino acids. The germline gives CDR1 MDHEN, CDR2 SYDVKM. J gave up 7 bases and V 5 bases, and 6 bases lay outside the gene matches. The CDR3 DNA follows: TGTGCCAGCAGTCCAGCCGGGACAGGGAATTCACCCCTCCACTTT. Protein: CASSPAGTGNSPLHF. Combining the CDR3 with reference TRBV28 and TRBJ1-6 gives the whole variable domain DVKVTQSSRYLVKRTGEKVFLECVQDMDHENMFWYRQDPGLGLRLIYFSYDVKMKEKGDIPEGYSVSREKKERFSLILESASTNQTSMYLCASSPAGTGNSPLHFGNGTRLTVT.

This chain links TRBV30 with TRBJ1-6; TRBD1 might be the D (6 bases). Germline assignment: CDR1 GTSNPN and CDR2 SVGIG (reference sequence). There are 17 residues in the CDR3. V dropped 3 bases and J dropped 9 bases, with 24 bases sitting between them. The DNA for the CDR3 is TGTGCCTGGAGCCTACTGACCGGGACATCAAAAATTTCACCCCTCCACTTT. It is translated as CAWSLLTGTSKISPLHF.

CDR3 sequence: CASSQETAGEAFF. CDR3 nucleotide sequence: TGTGCCAGCAGCCAAGAAACGGCAGGTGAAGCTTTCTTT. V gene TRBV14 combines with J gene TRBJ1-1; D unresolved. V lost 0 bases and J lost 7, with 9 bases in between. The germline V gene encodes CDR1 SGHDN and CDR2 FVKESK. The CDR3 has 13 residues.

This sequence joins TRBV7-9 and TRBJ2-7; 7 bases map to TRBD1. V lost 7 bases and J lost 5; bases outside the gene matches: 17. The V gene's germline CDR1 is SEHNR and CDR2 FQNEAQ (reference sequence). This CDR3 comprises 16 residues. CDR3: CASTIARQGFVHEQYF. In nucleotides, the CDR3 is TGTGCCAGCACCATCGCTCGACAGGGATTTGTCCACGAGCAGTACTTC. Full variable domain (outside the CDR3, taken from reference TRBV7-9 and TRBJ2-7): DTGVSQNPRHKITKRGQNVTFRCDPISEHNRLYWYRQTLGQGPEFLTYFQNEAQLEKSRLLSDRFSAERPKGSFSTLEIQRTEQGDSAMYLCASTIARQGFVHEQYFGPGTRLTVT.

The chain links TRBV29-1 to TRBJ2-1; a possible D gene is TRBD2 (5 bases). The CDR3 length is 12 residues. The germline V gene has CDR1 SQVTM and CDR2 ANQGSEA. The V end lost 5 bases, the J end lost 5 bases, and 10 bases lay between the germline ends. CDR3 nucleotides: TGCAGCGTTCCCCCGGGGAACAATGAGCAGTTCTTC. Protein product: CSVPPGNNEQFF.

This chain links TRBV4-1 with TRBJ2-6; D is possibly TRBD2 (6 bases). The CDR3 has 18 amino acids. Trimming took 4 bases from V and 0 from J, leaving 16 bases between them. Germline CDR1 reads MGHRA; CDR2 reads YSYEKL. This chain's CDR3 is CASSRARDGSSGANVLTF. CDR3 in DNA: TGCGCCAGCAGCCGCGCCCGGGACGGGAGCTCTGGGGCCAACGTCCTGACTTTC.

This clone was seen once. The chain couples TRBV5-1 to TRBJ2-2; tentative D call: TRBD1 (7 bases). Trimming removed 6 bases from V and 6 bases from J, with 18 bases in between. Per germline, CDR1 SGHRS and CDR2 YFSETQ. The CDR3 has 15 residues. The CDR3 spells CASTPQGTVSGELFF. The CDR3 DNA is TGCGCCAGCACCCCACAGGGGACTGTCTCCGGGGAGCTGTTTTTT.

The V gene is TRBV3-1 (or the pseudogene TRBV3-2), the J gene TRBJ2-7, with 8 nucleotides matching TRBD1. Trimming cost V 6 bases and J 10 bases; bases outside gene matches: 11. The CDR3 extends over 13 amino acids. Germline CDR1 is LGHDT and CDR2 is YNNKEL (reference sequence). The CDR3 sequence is CASSLTGQGEQYF. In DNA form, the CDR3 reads TGTGCCAGCAGTCTTACTGGACAGGGCGAACAGTACTTC.

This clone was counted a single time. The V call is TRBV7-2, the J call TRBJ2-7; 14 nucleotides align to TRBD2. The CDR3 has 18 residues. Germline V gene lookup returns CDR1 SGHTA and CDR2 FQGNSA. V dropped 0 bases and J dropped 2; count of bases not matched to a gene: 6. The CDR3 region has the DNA TGTGCCAGCAGCTTAGCGGGGTCGGGACTAGCGGGGGCCTACGAGCAGTACTTC. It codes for CASSLAGSGLAGAYEQYF.

Here the CDR3 DNA reads TGTGCCAGCAGTTACGCGCAGGGGGTAAAACTGTTTTTT. This encodes CASSYAQGVKLFF. This chain links TRBV6-6 with TRBJ1-4; the match to TRBD1 covers 7 bases. The CDR3 runs to 13 residues. The junction had 4 bases not matched to a gene; V was cut back by 2 bases and J by 10 bases. Germline CDR1 reads MNHNY; CDR2 reads SVGAGI (reference sequence).

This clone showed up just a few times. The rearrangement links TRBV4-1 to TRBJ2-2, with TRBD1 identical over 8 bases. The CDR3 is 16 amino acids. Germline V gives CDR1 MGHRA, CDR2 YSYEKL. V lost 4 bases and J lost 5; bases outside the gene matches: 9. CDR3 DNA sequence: TGCGCCAGCAGCCCCTTCAGGGGGCTCGGGACCGGGGAGCTGTTTTTT. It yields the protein CASSPFRGLGTGELFF.

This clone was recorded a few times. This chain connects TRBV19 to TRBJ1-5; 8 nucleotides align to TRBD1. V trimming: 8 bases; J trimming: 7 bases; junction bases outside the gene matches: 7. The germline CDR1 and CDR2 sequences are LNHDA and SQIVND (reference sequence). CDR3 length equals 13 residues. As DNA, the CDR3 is TGTGCCAGTGCACAGGGGGTAGGACAGCCCCAGCATTTT. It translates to CASAQGVGQPQHF. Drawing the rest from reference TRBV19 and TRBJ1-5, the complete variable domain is DGGITQSPKYLFRKEGQNVTLSCEQNLNHDAMYWYRQDPGQGLRLIYYSQIVNDFQKGDIAEGYSVSREKKESFPLTVTSAQKNPTAFYLCASAQGVGQPQHFGDGTRLSIL.

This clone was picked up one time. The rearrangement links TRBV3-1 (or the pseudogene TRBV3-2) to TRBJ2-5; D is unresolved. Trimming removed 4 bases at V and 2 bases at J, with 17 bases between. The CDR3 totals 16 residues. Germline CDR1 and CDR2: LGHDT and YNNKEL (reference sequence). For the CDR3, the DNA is TGTGCCAGCAGCCCCAGACGACTCGTAAAACAAGAGACCCAGTACTTC. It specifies CASSPRRLVKQETQYF.

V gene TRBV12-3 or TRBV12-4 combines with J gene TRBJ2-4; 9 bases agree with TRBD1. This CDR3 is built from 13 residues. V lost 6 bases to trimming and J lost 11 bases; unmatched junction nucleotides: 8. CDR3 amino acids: CASRDRGTHLQYF. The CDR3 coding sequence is TGTGCCAGCAGGGACAGGGGTACCCACCTTCAGTACTTC.

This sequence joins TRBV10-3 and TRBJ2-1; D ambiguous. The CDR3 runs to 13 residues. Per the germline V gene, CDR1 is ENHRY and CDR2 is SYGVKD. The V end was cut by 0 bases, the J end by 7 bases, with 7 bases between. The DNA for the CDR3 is TGTGCCATCAGTGAGTCCCGTCCTAATGAGCAGTTCTTC. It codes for CAISESRPNEQFF.

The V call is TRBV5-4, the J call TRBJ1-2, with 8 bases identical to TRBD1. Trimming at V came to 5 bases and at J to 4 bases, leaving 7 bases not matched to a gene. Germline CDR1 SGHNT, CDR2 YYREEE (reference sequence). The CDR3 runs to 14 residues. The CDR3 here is CASRGQGSSYGYTF. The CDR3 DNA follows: TGTGCCAGCAGAGGACAGGGTTCTAGCTATGGCTACACCTTC.

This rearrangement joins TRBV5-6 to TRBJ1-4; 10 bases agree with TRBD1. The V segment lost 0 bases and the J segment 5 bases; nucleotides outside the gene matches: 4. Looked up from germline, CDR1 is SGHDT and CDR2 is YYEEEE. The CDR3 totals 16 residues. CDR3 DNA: TGTGCCAGCAGCTTGGGTGGGGACAGGGGAAATGAAAAACTGTTTTTT. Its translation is CASSLGGDRGNEKLFF.

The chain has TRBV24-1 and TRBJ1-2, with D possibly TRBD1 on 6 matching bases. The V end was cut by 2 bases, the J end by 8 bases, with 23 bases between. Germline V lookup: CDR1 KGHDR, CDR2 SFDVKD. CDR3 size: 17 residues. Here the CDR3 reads CATSDSRTEFFSEGYTF. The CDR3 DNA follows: TGTGCCACCAGTGATTCAAGGACAGAGTTCTTTTCGGAGGGCTACACCTTC.

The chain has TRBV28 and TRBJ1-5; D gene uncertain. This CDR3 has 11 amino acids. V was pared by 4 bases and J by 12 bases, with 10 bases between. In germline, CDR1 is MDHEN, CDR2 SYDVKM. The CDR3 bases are TGTGCCAGCAGTTCAACCGAGGGCCAGCATTTT. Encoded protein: CASSSTEGQHF. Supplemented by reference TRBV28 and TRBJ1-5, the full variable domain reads DVKVTQSSRYLVKRTGEKVFLECVQDMDHENMFWYRQDPGLGLRLIYFSYDVKMKEKGDIPEGYSVSREKKERFSLILESASTNQTSMYLCASSSTEGQHFGDGTRLSIL.

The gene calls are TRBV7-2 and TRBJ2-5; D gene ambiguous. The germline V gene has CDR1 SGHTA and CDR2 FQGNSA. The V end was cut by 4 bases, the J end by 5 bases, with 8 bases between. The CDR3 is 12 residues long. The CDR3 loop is CASSYAAETQYF. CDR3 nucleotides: TGTGCCAGCAGCTACGCGGCGGAGACCCAGTACTTC.

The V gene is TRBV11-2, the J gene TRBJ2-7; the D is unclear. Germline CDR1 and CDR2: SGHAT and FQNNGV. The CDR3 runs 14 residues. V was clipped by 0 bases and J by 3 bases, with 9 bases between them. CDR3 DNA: TGTGCCAGCAGCTTAGATGTGCAGATCTACGAGCAGTACTTC. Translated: CASSLDVQIYEQYF.

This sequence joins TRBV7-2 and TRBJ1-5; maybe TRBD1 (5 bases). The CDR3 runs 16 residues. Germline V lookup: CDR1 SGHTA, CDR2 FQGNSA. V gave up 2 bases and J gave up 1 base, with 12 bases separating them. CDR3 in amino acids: CASSLQGSGSNQPQHF. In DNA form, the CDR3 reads TGTGCCAGCAGCTTACAGGGAAGTGGGAGCAATCAGCCCCAGCATTTT.

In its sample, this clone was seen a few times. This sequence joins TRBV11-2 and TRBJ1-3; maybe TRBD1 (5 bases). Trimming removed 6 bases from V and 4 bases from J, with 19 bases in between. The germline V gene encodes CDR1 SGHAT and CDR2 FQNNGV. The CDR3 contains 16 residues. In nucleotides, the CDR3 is TGTGCCAGCAGTATGCAACAAGGGGAAAACGGAAACACCATATATTTT. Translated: CASSMQQGENGNTIYF.

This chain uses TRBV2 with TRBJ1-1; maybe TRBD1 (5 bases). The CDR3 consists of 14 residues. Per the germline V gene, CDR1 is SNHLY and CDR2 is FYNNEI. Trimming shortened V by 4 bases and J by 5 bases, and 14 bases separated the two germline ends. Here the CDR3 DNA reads TGTGCCAGCAGTGTTCAGGGCGTAGGAACTGAAGCTTTCTTT. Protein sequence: CASSVQGVGTEAFF. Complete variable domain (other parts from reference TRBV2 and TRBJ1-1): EPEVTQTPSHQVTQMGQEVILRCVPISNHLYFYWYRQILGQKVEFLVSFYNNEISEKSEIFDDQFSVERPDGSNFTLKIRSTKLEDSAMYFCASSVQGVGTEAFFGQGTRLTVV.

CDR3 amino acids: CASGLVLLGTVPNYGYTF. The CDR3 DNA reads as TGTGCTAGTGGTTTGGTCCTCCTGGGGACAGTCCCCAACTATGGCTACACCTTC. The V call is TRBV12-5, the J call TRBJ1-2; 7 positions match TRBD1. CDR1 and CDR2 from the germline V gene are LGHNT and FRNRAP. The CDR3 totals 18 residues. Trimming removed 0 bases from V and 2 bases from J; junction bases left unmatched: 12.

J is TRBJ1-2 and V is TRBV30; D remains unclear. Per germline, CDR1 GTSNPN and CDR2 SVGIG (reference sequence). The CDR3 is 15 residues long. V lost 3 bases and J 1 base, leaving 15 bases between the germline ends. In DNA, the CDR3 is TGTGCCTGGAGCGGTCTGAGGGCAGTTAACTATGGCTACACCTTC. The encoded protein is CAWSGLRAVNYGYTF.

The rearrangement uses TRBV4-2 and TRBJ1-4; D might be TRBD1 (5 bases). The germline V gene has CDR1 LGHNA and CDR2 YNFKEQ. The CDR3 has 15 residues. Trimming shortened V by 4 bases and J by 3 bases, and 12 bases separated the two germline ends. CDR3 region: CASSPPGDSNEKLFF. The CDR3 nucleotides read TGTGCCAGCAGCCCCCCGGGGGACTCTAATGAAAAACTGTTTTTT.

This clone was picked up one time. This CDR3 is CASRKGAMNTEAFF. The DNA of the CDR3 is TGTGCCAGTCGAAAAGGGGCGATGAACACTGAAGCTTTCTTT. This rearrangement joins TRBV6-5 to TRBJ1-1, with D possibly matching TRBD1 (5 bases). Trimming removed 9 bases at V and 0 bases at J, with 14 bases between. The V gene's germline CDR1 is MNHEY and CDR2 SVGAGI. This CDR3 spans 14 amino acids.

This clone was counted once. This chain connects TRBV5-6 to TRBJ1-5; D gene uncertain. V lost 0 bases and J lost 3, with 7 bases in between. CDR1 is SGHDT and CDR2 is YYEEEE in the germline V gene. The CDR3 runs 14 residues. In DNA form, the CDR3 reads TGTGCCAGCAGCTTGGGCGGACTCAATCAGCCCCAGCATTTT. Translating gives CASSLGGLNQPQHF.